These T cell receptor beta chains were read from a single sample in a study of shared clonotypes between healthy human individuals. Libraries were prepared by immunoSEQ multiplex PCR; TCRdb keeps only in-frame clonotypes and omits some of them. The sample records more than 600,000 clones, around 90% being singletons. The specimen was naive CD8+ T cells sorted from blood. The receptor source for this set is a man between 25 and 39 years old in good health. Each CDR3 is given with its conserved first and last residue. D genes are given only for firm matches. The size entry is marked missing in some rows and otherwise reads once, few, many or a size class.

>TRBJ2-4|TRBV28|-|-
CASSPRDIQYF
TGTGCCAGCAGTCCGAGAGACATTCAGTACTTC
>TRBJ2-2|TRBV29-1|-|TRBD1
CSVVILTGTGTSGNTGELFF
TGCAGCGTTGTGATCTTAACCGGGACAGGGACATCGGGTAACACCGGGGAGCTGTTTTTT
>TRBJ2-5|TRBV4-1|-|-
CASSHLETQYF
TGCGCCAGCAGCCATTTGGAGACCCAGTACTTC
>TRBJ2-7|TRBV5-6|once|-
CASSLGWPAYEQYF
TGTGCCAGCAGCTTGGGGTGGCCGGCCTACGAGCAGTACTTC
>TRBJ2-3|TRBV11-2|-|-
CASSTTNTDTQYF
TGTGCCAGCAGCACGACTAACACAGATACGCAGTATTTT
>TRBJ1-2|TRBV9|-|-
CASSLTGAYTF
TGTGCCAGCAGCCTAACGGGGGCCTACACCTTC
>TRBJ2-5|TRBV19|-|TRBD1
CASSIDLQGDQETQYF
TGTGCCAGTAGTATAGATTTACAGGGGGACCAAGAGACCCAGTACTTC
>TRBJ2-1|TRBV27|-|-
CASRLGSYNEQFF
TGTGCCAGCAGGCTCGGCTCCTACAATGAGCAGTTCTTC
>TRBJ2-2|TRBV7-2|-|TRBD1
CASSSPRTGITGELFF
TGTGCCAGCAGCTCGCCTCGGACAGGCATCACCGGGGAGCTGTTTTTT
>TRBJ1-5|TRBV9|few|-
CASSVGDSNQPQHF
TGTGCCAGCAGCGTCGGGGACAGCAATCAGCCCCAGCATTTT
>TRBJ2-7|TRBV21-1|-|-
CASSYGLAGGTYEQYF
TGTGCCAGCAGCTATGGACTAGCGGGAGGAACCTACGAGCAGTACTTC
>TRBJ1-2|TRBV11-1|-|TRBD1
CASSLAPDRGHGYTF
TGTGCCAGCAGCTTAGCTCCTGACAGGGGGCATGGCTACACCTTC
>TRBJ2-2|TRBV11-3|-|-
CASSLTLVGSRGGNTGELFF
TGTGCCAGCAGCTTAACCCTAGTCGGTAGTCGAGGGGGTAACACCGGGGAGCTGTTTTTT
>TRBJ2-3|TRBV7-9|-|-
CASSLATEPTDTQYF
TGTGCCAGCAGCTTAGCCACAGAGCCCACAGATACGCAGTATTTT
>TRBJ2-1|TRBV19|few|-
CASSIWGGEQFF
TGTGCCAGTAGTATCTGGGGCGGGGAGCAGTTCTTC
>TRBJ2-1|TRBV11-3|-|-
CASSLGGGLVNEQFF
TGTGCCAGCAGCTTAGGTGGGGGCTTGGTCAATGAGCAGTTCTTC
>TRBJ2-7|TRBV5-4|-|-
CASSLGTGATSSYEQYF
TGTGCCAGCAGCTTGGGTACGGGAGCTACTAGCTCCTACGAGCAGTACTTC
>TRBJ2-1|TRBV28|-|TRBD2
CASSLARSGRAGEQFF
TGTGCCAGCAGTTTGGCCCGGAGCGGGAGGGCCGGTGAGCAGTTCTTC
>TRBJ2-7|TRBV9|-|-
CASSLRGSYEQYF
TGTGCCAGCAGCCTTCGGGGGTCCTACGAGCAGTACTTC
>TRBJ2-7|TRBV14|-|-
CASSHPARDTEYEQYF
TGTGCCAGCAGCCACCCCGCTCGGGATACAGAATACGAGCAGTACTTC
>TRBJ2-7|TRBV4-3|-|-
CASSQVDGGVWYEQYF
TGCGCCAGCAGCCAGGTCGACGGGGGCGTTTGGTACGAGCAGTACTTC
>TRBJ2-3|TRBV6-1|-|-
CASPEGFTQYF
TGTGCCAGCCCCGAGGGCTTTACGCAGTATTTT
>TRBJ2-1|TRBV27|-|-
CASSILGTAGNEQFF
TGTGCCAGCAGTATTCTAGGGACAGCGGGAAATGAGCAGTTCTTC
>TRBJ2-1|TRBV27|-|-
CASSPETALINEQFF
TGTGCCAGCAGCCCGGAGACTGCACTTATCAATGAGCAGTTCTTC
>TRBJ1-2|TRBV7-3|-|-
CASSLTPREGVNGYTF
TGTGCCAGCAGCCTAACCCCCCGAGAGGGGGTAAATGGCTACACCTTC
>TRBJ2-7|TRBV28|-|-
CASSLPTRGGPRYEQYF
TGTGCCAGCAGTTTGCCTACTAGAGGGGGGCCGCGCTACGAGCAGTACTTC
>TRBJ2-5|TRBV5-5|-|TRBD2
CASSLEGLAEKGWETQYF
TGTGCCAGCAGCTTGGAGGGACTAGCGGAAAAAGGGTGGGAGACCCAGTACTTC
>TRBJ2-1|TRBV27|-|TRBD2
CASSLTSGNEQFF
TGTGCCAGCAGTTTAACTAGCGGGAATGAGCAGTTCTTC
>TRBJ1-1|TRBV4-2|-|-
CASSQDLRTEAFF
TGTGCCAGCAGCCAAGATCTTCGCACTGAAGCTTTCTTT
>TRBJ2-3|TRBV9|-|-
CASSIHREIIDTQYF
TGTGCCAGCAGCATACACCGGGAGATCATAGATACGCAGTATTTT
>TRBJ2-3|TRBV7-9|-|-
CASSPPSTDTQYF
TGTGCCAGCAGCCCACCAAGCACAGATACGCAGTATTTT
>TRBJ1-3|TRBV18|-|-
CASSDQAANSGNTIYF
TGTGCCAGCTCAGACCAAGCGGCGAACTCTGGAAACACCATATATTTT
>TRBJ1-2|TRBV10-3|-|TRBD1
CAISDRDRANYGYTF
TGTGCCATCAGTGACCGGGACAGGGCGAACTATGGCTACACCTTC
>TRBJ2-7|TRBV7-9|once|-
CASTGSLSSYEQYF
TGTGCCAGCACTGGCAGCTTGAGCTCCTACGAGCAGTACTTC
>TRBJ2-7|TRBV6-5|-|-
CASSRDFPSYEQYF
TGTGCCAGCAGTCGGGACTTTCCCTCCTACGAGCAGTACTTC
>TRBJ2-5|TRBV27|-|TRBD2
CASSQTYRGSSGQETQYF
TGTGCCAGCAGTCAAACGTACCGCGGGAGCTCGGGCCAAGAGACCCAGTACTTC
>TRBJ2-1|TRBV7-7|-|TRBD2
CASSMGLAGINEQFF
TGTGCCAGCAGCATGGGACTAGCGGGAATCAATGAGCAGTTCTTC
>TRBJ2-7|TRBV28|once|-
CASRPGSSYEQYF
TGTGCCAGCAGACCAGGGAGCTCCTACGAGCAGTACTTC
>TRBJ2-7|TRBV19|-|-
CASSIDQTGSTYEQYF
TGTGCCAGTAGTATAGATCAGACTGGCAGCACCTACGAGCAGTACTTC
>TRBJ2-7|TRBV5-6|-|-
CASSLDTAYEQYF
TGTGCCAGCAGCTTGGACACCGCCTACGAGCAGTACTTC
>TRBJ2-1|TRBV29-1|-|-
CSVEERGARLLSYNEQFF
TGCAGCGTTGAAGAGAGGGGCGCAAGGCTTCTTTCCTACAATGAGCAGTTCTTC
>TRBJ2-3|TRBV9|-|-
CASSVEEMEGTENADTQYF
TGTGCCAGCAGCGTAGAGGAAATGGAGGGGACGGAAAACGCCGATACGCAGTATTTT
>TRBJ2-7|TRBV20-1|-|TRBD2
CSARPGGEQYF
TGCAGTGCCCGGCCGGGGGGCGAGCAGTACTTC